A single sample gave rise to the 27 T cell receptor beta chains below, sequenced in a study of T cells in Graves' hyperthyroidism and ophthalmopathy. Using RNA transcripts as the source, TCR beta CDR3 regions were amplified. With the HTBI primer set, the TCR CDR3 went through a first round of RT-PCR. Each CDR3 protein gets one entry after TCRdb re-called the multiplex PCR reads with MiXCR. The sample holds roughly 380,000 distinct CDR3 sequences, approximately 13% seen once. The specimen was blood. These receptors came from a young man with Graves' hyperthyroidism that later progressed to Graves' ophthalmopathy.

This clonotype was seen at least ten times. J is TRBJ1-1 and V is TRBV7-9, with D possibly TRBD1 on 5 matching bases. Trimming took off 5 bases at V and 7 bases at J, with 11 bases between the two ends. CDR3 length: 12 residues. The germline gives CDR1 SEHNR, CDR2 FQNEAQ (reference sequence). Written as DNA, the CDR3 is TGTGCCAGCAGCCCGAGGGACGGTGAAGCTTTCTTT. The encoded protein is CASSPRDGEAFF.

CDR3 region: CASSYRTGGIGELFF. The CDR3 DNA sequence: TGTGCCAGCAGCTACCGGACAGGGGGGATCGGGGAGCTGTTTTTT. V gene TRBV7-9 combines with J gene TRBJ2-2; 10 nucleotides align to TRBD1. This CDR3 has 15 amino acids. Germline V gene data show CDR1 as SEHNR and CDR2 as FQNEAQ (reference sequence). V trimming: 4 bases; J trimming: 7 bases; junction bases outside the gene matches: 6.

The V gene is TRBV14, the J gene TRBJ1-2; 7 bases are shared with TRBD1. With V trimmed by 4 bases and J by 8 bases, 7 bases remained unmatched. The CDR3 loop spans 13 amino acids. Germline V gene data show CDR1 as SGHDN and CDR2 as FVKESK. Written as DNA, the CDR3 is TGTGCCAGCAGCCCCTCCAGGGGGAACGGCTACACCTTC. It yields the protein CASSPSRGNGYTF.

There are many counts of this clonotype. The V call is TRBV20-1, the J call TRBJ2-2, with 7 bases aligning to TRBD1. CDR1 and CDR2 (germline): DFQATT, SNEGSKA (reference sequence). The CDR3 has 14 residues. The J segment lost 2 bases and the V segment lost 5 bases, leaving 5 bases of the junction unmatched. CDR3 sequence reads: CSAFDRVNTGELFF. The CDR3, as DNA: TGCAGTGCTTTCGACAGGGTAAACACCGGGGAGCTGTTTTTT.

The table lists this clonotype with many counts. V gene TRBV7-9 combines with J gene TRBJ2-1; D not resolved. V was cut by 4 bases and J by 0 bases, with 4 bases left in between. Germline V gene lookup returns CDR1 SEHNR and CDR2 FQNEAQ (reference sequence). The CDR3 is 13 amino acids. DNA for the CDR3: TGTGCCAGCAGCTCGGACTCCTACAATGAGCAGTTCTTC. Its translation is CASSSDSYNEQFF.

The sample holds many counts of this clonotype. This rearrangement joins TRBV19 to TRBJ2-1; TRBD1 matches 8 bases. Germline V gene sequence: CDR1 LNHDA, CDR2 SQIVND (reference sequence). CDR3 size: 15 residues. V lost 5 bases and J lost 5; bases outside the gene matches: 8. The CDR3 nucleotides read TGTGCCAGTAGTGCCCGGGACAGGTTTCACAATGAGCAGTTCTTC. Translated, it gives CASSARDRFHNEQFF.

This clonotype was observed at least ten times. This rearrangement joins TRBV5-1 to TRBJ1-4; no reliable D call. Trimming took 1 base from V and 0 from J, leaving 4 bases between them. The length of the CDR3 is 14 residues. Germline values: CDR1 SGHRS, CDR2 YFSETQ. CDR3 DNA: TGCGCCAGCAGCTTGCTCGCAACTAATGAAAAACTGTTTTTT. Encoded protein: CASSLLATNEKLFF.

Ten or more counts support this clonotype. Written as DNA, the CDR3 is TGTGCCTGGAGTGTAGGGACAGGGGGCTACGAGCAGTACTTC. Protein sequence: CAWSVGTGGYEQYF. V is TRBV30 and J is TRBJ2-7, with 11 bases fitting TRBD1. The ends lost 0 bases at V and 3 bases at J; junction bases unmatched: 1. Germline V CDR1 and CDR2: GTSNPN, SVGIG (reference sequence). This CDR3 has 14 residues.

This clonotype appeared many times. The rearrangement links TRBV12-3 or TRBV12-4 to TRBJ2-3; D call uncertain. V lost 8 bases, J lost 1 base, and 4 bases lay in between. The CDR3 runs 11 residues. CDR3 loop: CASGRTDTQYF. DNA of the CDR3: TGTGCCAGCGGACGCACAGATACGCAGTATTTT.

Only a few counts were recorded for this clonotype. The rearrangement uses TRBV6-1 and TRBJ1-5; possibly TRBD1 for D (6 bases). V was pared by 8 bases and J by 6 bases, with 14 bases between. The germline V gene has CDR1 MNHNS and CDR2 SASEGT. CDR3 length equals 13 residues. This CDR3 reads CASQGSESQPQHF. In DNA form, the CDR3 reads TGTGCCAGCCAGGGGTCCGAGAGTCAGCCCCAGCATTTT.

This clonotype has just a few counts. The chain recombines TRBV20-1 with TRBJ1-2; 9 bases line up with TRBD1. The germline V gene encodes CDR1 DFQATT and CDR2 SNEGSKA (reference sequence). The CDR3 is made up of 14 amino acids. Trimming removed 6 bases from V and 4 bases from J; junction bases left unmatched: 9. CDR3 bases: TGCAGTGCAGGGGGGACAGGGAATCTCTATGGCTACACCTTC. Protein: CSAGGTGNLYGYTF.

The chain recombines TRBV6-5 with TRBJ2-1; TRBD2 aligns across 14 bases. Germline values: CDR1 MNHEY, CDR2 SVGAGI. The CDR3 extends over 16 amino acids. The V and J ends lost 0 bases and 13 bases, in that order; junction bases with no gene match: 8. In DNA form, the CDR3 reads TGTGCCAGCAGTTACTCGGGACTAGCGGGGGCCACAAACCAGTTCTTC. Its protein product is CASSYSGLAGATNQFF.

This clonotype appeared a few times. CDR3: CASSLVHKNIQYF. Written as DNA, the CDR3 is TGTGCCAGCAGCTTAGTTCACAAAAACATTCAGTACTTC. The chain has TRBV7-2 and TRBJ2-4; no clear D. Germline-derived CDR1 and CDR2 are SGHTA and FQGNSA. There are 13 residues in the CDR3. V dropped 1 base and J dropped 3 bases, with 4 bases sitting between them.

Only a few counts were recorded for this clonotype. The chain couples TRBV24-1 to TRBJ2-3; D not certain. V was shortened by 3 bases and J by 2 bases, with 5 bases between the two germline ends. Germline V CDR1 and CDR2: KGHDR, SFDVKD. This CDR3 is 13 amino acids long. The DNA of the CDR3 is TGTGCCACCAGTGATCGCCTCACAGATACGCAGTATTTT. Its protein is CATSDRLTDTQYF.

This chain uses TRBV19 with TRBJ1-5, with 9 bases matching TRBD1. The CDR3 covers 20 residues. CDR1 is LNHDA and CDR2 is SQIVND in the germline V gene (reference sequence). V shed 5 bases and J 3 bases; nucleotides not matched to a gene: 20. The CDR3 DNA sequence: TGTGCCAGTAGTTTCCTACCCTGGGACAGGGCGGGGAGGAACAATCAGCCCCAGCATTTT. Its translation: CASSFLPWDRAGRNNQPQHF.

As for this clonotype: A much larger clonotype is one base distant, so this may be a read error. This chain joins TRBV11-2 and TRBJ1-3; D possibly corresponds to TRBD1 (5 bases). The germline gives CDR1 SGHAT, CDR2 FQNNGV. The CDR3 loop spans 14 amino acids. Trimming removed 5 bases at V and 1 base at J, with 9 bases between. CDR3 bases: TGTGCCAGCAGCGCCGGGACTTCTGGAAACACCATATATTTT. Translated, it gives CASSAGTSGNTIYF. The full variable domain, its missing parts supplied by reference TRBV11-2 and TRBJ1-3, is EAGVAQSPRYKIIEKRQSVAFWCNPISGHATLYWYQQILGQGPKLLIQFQNNGVVDDSQLPKDRFSAERLKGVDSTLKIQPAKLEDSAVYLCASSAGTSGNTIYFGEGSWLTVV.

This clonotype has ten or more counts. The rearrangement links TRBV2 to TRBJ2-2; D is unclear. Germline V gives CDR1 SNHLY, CDR2 FYNNEI. The V end was cut by 3 bases, the J end by 5 bases, with 4 bases between. The CDR3 extends over 12 amino acids. The CDR3 DNA reads as TGTGCCAGCAGTGATGTGACCGGGGAGCTGTTTTTT. Translated: CASSDVTGELFF.

This clonotype was counted ten times or more. This chain links TRBV6-1 with TRBJ2-3, with 12 bases fitting TRBD1. J gave up 6 bases and V 5 bases, and 6 bases lay outside the gene matches. Germline V gene sequence: CDR1 MNHNS, CDR2 SASEGT. The CDR3 length is 15 residues. DNA for the CDR3: TGTGCCAGCAGTCCCGGGACAGGGGGCGGGGATACGCAGTATTTT. Protein sequence: CASSPGTGGGDTQYF.

In its sample, this clonotype was seen a few times. The genes are TRBV19 and TRBJ1-6; D is possibly TRBD1 (6 bases). V was clipped by 6 bases and J by 0 bases, with 15 bases between them. The CDR3 runs 17 residues. Germline V gene sequence: CDR1 LNHDA, CDR2 SQIVND (reference sequence). CDR3 in DNA: TGTGCCAGTAGATACAGGGCTTCGAGCTCCTATAATTCACCCCTCCACTTT. This sequence encodes CASRYRASSSYNSPLHF.

There are many counts of this clonotype. The chain is built from TRBV29-1 and TRBJ1-1; 11 nucleotides align to TRBD1. J was trimmed by 4 bases and V by 5 bases; bases with no gene match: 9. In germline, CDR1 is SQVTM, CDR2 ANQGSEA. CDR3 length: 15 residues. This chain's CDR3 is CSVSGQGAFGTEAFF. The DNA of the CDR3 is TGCAGCGTTAGCGGACAGGGGGCCTTTGGCACTGAAGCTTTCTTT.

This clonotype showed up many times. This chain connects TRBV15 to TRBJ2-7; D is ambiguous. This CDR3 spans 16 amino acids. V lost 0 bases, J lost 0 bases, and 12 bases lay in between. Germline CDR1 and CDR2: LNHNV and YYDKDF (reference sequence). CDR3 protein: CATSRDRGTFSYEQYF. DNA for the CDR3: TGTGCCACCAGCAGAGATCGTGGCACATTCTCCTACGAGCAGTACTTC.

Worth noting for this clonotype: A read error may explain this, as a much larger clone is one base away. This rearrangement joins TRBV5-1 to TRBJ1-4, with D possibly being TRBD1 (5 bases). This CDR3 is 16 amino acids long. V dropped 0 bases and J dropped 0 bases, with 9 bases sitting between them. The V gene's germline CDR1 is SGHRS and CDR2 YFSETQ. Written as DNA, the CDR3 is TGCGCCAGCAGCTTGGCAGGGACGGCAACTAATGAAAAACTGTTTTTT. It specifies CASSLAGTATNEKLFF. Combining the CDR3 with reference TRBV5-1 and TRBJ1-4 gives the whole variable domain KAGVTQTPRYLIKTRGQQVTLSCSPISGHRSVSWYQQTPGQGLQFLFEYFSETQRNKGNFPGRFSGRQFSNSRSEMNVSTLELGDSALYLCASSLAGTATNEKLFFGSGTQLSVL.

This clonotype was recorded many times. The V and J genes are TRBV6-2 or TRBV6-3 and TRBJ2-3; the D gene is possibly TRBD2 (5 bases). This CDR3 has 15 residues. The V end lost 2 bases, the J end lost 1 base, and 10 bases lay between the germline ends. Germline V gene data show CDR1 as MNHEY and CDR2 as SVGEGT. This CDR3 is CASSYLRGRTDTQYF. CDR3 DNA: TGTGCCAGCAGTTACCTACGGGGTCGCACAGATACGCAGTATTTT.

This clonotype was observed a few times. The chain carries TRBV4-1 and TRBJ1-1; possible D gene TRBD1, 5 bases. CDR1 MGHRA and CDR2 YSYEKL come from the germline V gene. Between the trimmed V and J ends, which lost 0 bases and 8 bases, there was a span of 10 bases. CDR3 length: 13 amino acids. CDR3 coding DNA: TGCGCCAGCAGCCAAGAAAGGGGCAGGGAAGCTTTCTTT. It yields the protein CASSQERGREAFF.

This clonotype was picked up many times. The gene calls are TRBV7-9 and TRBJ1-4, with TRBD1 matching 7 bases. Germline V gene lookup returns CDR1 SEHNR and CDR2 FQNEAQ (reference sequence). The trim removed 6 bases at V and 4 bases at J, leaving 8 bases unmatched. This CDR3 region has 15 residues. CDR3 nucleotide sequence: TGTGCCAGCAGAATATTCGGGACAGATAATGAAAAACTGTTTTTT. This codes for CASRIFGTDNEKLFF.

Of note for this clonotype: A much larger clone differs from this one at a single base, so this may be a read error. V gene TRBV7-2 combines with J gene TRBJ1-1, with D possibly being TRBD1 (6 bases). The CDR3 spans 13 residues. V was pared by 8 bases and J by 1 base, with 11 bases between. Germline-derived CDR1 and CDR2 are SGHTA and FQGNSA. In nucleotides, the CDR3 is TGTGCCAGCGGCTGGGGGCCGAACACTGAAGCTTTCTTT. It is translated as CASGWGPNTEAFF.

The chain combines TRBV5-1 with TRBJ1-5; maybe TRBD1 (5 bases). Germline values: CDR1 SGHRS, CDR2 YFSETQ. The CDR3 is made up of 15 amino acids. V lost 4 bases and J lost 7, with 18 bases in between. This CDR3 reads CASSLAPGVEQPQHF. The CDR3 DNA reads as TGCGCCAGCAGCCTAGCTCCGGGGGTCGAGCAGCCCCAGCATTTT.